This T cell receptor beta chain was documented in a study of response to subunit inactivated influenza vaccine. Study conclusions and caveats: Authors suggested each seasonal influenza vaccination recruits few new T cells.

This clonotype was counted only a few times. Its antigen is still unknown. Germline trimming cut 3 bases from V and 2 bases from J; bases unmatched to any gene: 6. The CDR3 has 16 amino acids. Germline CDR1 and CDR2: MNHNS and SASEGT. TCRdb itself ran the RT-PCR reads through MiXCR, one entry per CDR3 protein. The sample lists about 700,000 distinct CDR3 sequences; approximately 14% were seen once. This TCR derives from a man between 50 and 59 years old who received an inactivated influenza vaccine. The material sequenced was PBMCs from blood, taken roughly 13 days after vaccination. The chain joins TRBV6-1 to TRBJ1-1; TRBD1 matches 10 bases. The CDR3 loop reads CASSEGQGTLNTEAFF. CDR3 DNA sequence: TGTGCCAGCAGTGAGGGACAGGGGACACTCAACACTGAAGCTTTCTTT.